The sequence of this TCR beta chain was determined in a study of lymphopenia after photon versus proton radiotherapy. Study outcomes and limitations: Authors raise, but do not show, better survival with proton therapy.

Sequencing used immunoSEQ multiplex PCR; TCRdb keeps in-frame clones, though not all of them. The sample holds tens of thousands of clones, about nine tenths seen once. This clone came up a few times. Its antigen is undetermined. Mismatch with germline at one junction end may stem from a read error. The CDR3 contains 11 residues. Germline CDR1 and CDR2: SEHNR and FQNEAQ (reference sequence). Here the sequenced sample was peripheral blood, taken from a patient treated with proton-based radiotherapy. The gene calls are TRBV7-9 and TRBJ1-3; D possibly corresponds to TRBD1 (5 bases). The receptor's source is a man older than 75 with esophageal cancer. The CDR3 DNA follows: TGTGCCAGCAGCTTAGCTGGGGACCCGCATTTT. It encodes CASSLAGDPHF.